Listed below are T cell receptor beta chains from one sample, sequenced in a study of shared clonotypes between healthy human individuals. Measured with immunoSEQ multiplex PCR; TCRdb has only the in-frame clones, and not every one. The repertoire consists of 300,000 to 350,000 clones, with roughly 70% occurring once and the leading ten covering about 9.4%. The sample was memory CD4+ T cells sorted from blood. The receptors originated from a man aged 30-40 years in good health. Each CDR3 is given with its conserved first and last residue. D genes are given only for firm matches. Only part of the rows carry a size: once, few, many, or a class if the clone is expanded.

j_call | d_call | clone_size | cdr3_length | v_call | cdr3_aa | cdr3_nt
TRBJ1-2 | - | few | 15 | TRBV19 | CASSIAGLGTAGYTF | TGTGCCAGTAGTATAGCGGGTCTGGGCACGGCCGGCTACACCTTC
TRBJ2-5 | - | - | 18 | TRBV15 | CATSRDQGQRLRRETQYF | TGTGCCACCAGCAGAGATCAAGGACAGAGACTACGGAGGGAGACCCAGTACTTC
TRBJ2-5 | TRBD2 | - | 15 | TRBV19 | CASRSSGGYQETQYF | TGTGCCAGTAGGTCTAGCGGGGGATACCAAGAGACCCAGTACTTC
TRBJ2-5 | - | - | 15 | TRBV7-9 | CASSLDTRPQETQYF | TGTGCCAGCAGCTTAGATACAAGACCCCAAGAGACCCAGTACTTC
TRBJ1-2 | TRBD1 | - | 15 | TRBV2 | CASSPRTGPRYGYTF | TGTGCCAGCAGCCCACGGACAGGGCCGAGGTATGGCTACACCTTC
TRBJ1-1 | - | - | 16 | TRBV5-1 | CASSLDFGLANTEAFF | TGCGCCAGCAGCTTGGACTTCGGGTTGGCGAACACTGAAGCTTTCTTT
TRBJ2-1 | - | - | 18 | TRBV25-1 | CASSESPAAGKGRNEQFF | TGTGCCAGCAGTGAATCCCCAGCGGCAGGGAAAGGTAGAAATGAGCAGTTCTTC
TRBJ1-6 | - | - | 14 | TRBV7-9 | CASSLARANSPLHF | TGTGCCAGCAGCTTAGCCAGGGCCAATTCACCCCTCCACTTT
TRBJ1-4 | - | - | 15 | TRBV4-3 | CASSREQGKNEKLFF | TGCGCCAGCAGCCGAGAACAGGGAAAGAATGAAAAACTGTTTTTT
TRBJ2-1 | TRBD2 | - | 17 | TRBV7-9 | CASSTTRTSGRAIEQFF | TGTGCCAGCAGTACGACCAGGACTAGCGGGAGGGCCATTGAGCAGTTCTTC
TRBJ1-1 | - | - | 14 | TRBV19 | CASSIDMGGTEAFF | TGTGCCAGTAGTATAGATATGGGAGGCACTGAAGCTTTCTTT
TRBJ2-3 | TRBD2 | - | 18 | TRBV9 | CASSLGRILAGGTDTQYF | TGTGCCAGCAGCCTCGGACGAATACTAGCGGGAGGCACAGATACGCAGTATTTT
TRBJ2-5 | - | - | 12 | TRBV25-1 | CASSGVQETQYF | TGTGCCAGCAGTGGGGTACAAGAGACCCAGTACTTC
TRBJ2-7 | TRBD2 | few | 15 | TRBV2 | CASGGPGGDHGEQYF | TGTGCCAGCGGTGGCCCTGGGGGGGATCACGGCGAGCAGTACTTC
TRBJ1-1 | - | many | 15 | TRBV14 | CASSQIRQMNTEAFF | TGTGCCAGCAGCCAGATAAGACAGATGAACACTGAAGCTTTCTTT
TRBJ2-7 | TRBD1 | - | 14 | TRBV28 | CASSRPGQVYEQYF | TGTGCCAGCAGTCGACCGGGACAGGTGTACGAGCAGTACTTC
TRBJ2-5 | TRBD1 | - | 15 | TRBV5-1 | CASSAGTGRGETQYF | TGCGCCAGCAGCGCCGGGACAGGACGTGGAGAGACCCAGTACTTC
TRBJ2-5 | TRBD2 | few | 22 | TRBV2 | CAITPNVLAGGLRGRSQETQYF | TGTGCCATCACACCCAACGTCCTAGCGGGAGGGCTCCGTGGCCGAAGTCAAGAGACCCAGTACTTC
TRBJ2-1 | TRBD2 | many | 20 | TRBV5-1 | CASSAKLAGVLIPTGNEQFF | TGCGCCAGCAGCGCAAAACTAGCGGGAGTGTTAATTCCTACGGGGAATGAGCAGTTCTTC
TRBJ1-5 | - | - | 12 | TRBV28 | CAVRDRNQPQHF | TGTGCCGTCAGGGACCGCAATCAGCCCCAGCATTTT
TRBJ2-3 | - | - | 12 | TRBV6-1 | CASITEGDTQYF | TGTGCCAGCATAACGGAAGGAGATACGCAGTATTTT
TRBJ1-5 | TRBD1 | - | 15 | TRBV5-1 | CASRATGASNQPQHF | TGCGCCAGCAGAGCCACAGGGGCCTCCAATCAGCCCCAGCATTTT
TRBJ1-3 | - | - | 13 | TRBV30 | CAWSIGQQNTIYF | TGTGCCTGGAGTATCGGACAACAAAACACCATATATTTT
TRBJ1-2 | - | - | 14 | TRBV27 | CASRISTANYGYTF | TGTGCCAGCAGAATTTCGACAGCTAACTATGGCTACACCTTC
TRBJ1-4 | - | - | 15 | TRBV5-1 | CASSLAGTGNEKLFF | TGCGCCAGCAGCTTGGCCGGGACGGGTAATGAAAAACTGTTTTTT
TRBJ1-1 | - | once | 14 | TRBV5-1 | CASSSTGRDTEAFF | TGCGCCAGCAGCTCTACAGGGAGGGACACTGAAGCTTTCTTT
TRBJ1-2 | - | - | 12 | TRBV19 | CASSESFYGYTF | TGTGCCAGTAGTGAGAGCTTCTATGGCTACACCTTC
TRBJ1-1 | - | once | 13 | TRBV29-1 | CSPNLQGNTEAFF | TGCAGCCCTAACCTTCAGGGGAACACTGAAGCTTTCTTT
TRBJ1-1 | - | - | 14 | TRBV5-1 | CASSLEGEGTEAFF | TGCGCCAGCAGCTTGGAGGGTGAAGGCACTGAAGCTTTCTTT
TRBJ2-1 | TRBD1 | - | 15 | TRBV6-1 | CASRATGGNYNEQFF | TGTGCCAGCAGGGCGACAGGGGGTAACTACAATGAGCAGTTCTTC
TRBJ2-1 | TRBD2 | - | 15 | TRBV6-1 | CASSSSGTSYNEQFF | TGTGCCAGCAGTAGTAGCGGGACCTCCTACAATGAGCAGTTCTTC
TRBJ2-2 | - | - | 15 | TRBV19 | CASSIFAGFPGELFF | TGTGCCAGTAGTATTTTTGCGGGGTTCCCCGGGGAGCTGTTTTTT
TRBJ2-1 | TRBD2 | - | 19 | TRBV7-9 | CASSSRPGTSGETYNEQFF | TGTGCCAGCAGCTCCCGTCCCGGGACTAGCGGGGAGACCTACAATGAGCAGTTCTTC
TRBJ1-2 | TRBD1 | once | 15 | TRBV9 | CASRSTGTENYGYTF | TGTGCCAGCAGAAGTACCGGGACAGAGAACTATGGCTACACCTTC
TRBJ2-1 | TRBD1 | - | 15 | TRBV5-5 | CASSSTQQGETEQFF | TGTGCCAGCAGCTCAACGCAACAGGGGGAGACTGAGCAGTTCTTC